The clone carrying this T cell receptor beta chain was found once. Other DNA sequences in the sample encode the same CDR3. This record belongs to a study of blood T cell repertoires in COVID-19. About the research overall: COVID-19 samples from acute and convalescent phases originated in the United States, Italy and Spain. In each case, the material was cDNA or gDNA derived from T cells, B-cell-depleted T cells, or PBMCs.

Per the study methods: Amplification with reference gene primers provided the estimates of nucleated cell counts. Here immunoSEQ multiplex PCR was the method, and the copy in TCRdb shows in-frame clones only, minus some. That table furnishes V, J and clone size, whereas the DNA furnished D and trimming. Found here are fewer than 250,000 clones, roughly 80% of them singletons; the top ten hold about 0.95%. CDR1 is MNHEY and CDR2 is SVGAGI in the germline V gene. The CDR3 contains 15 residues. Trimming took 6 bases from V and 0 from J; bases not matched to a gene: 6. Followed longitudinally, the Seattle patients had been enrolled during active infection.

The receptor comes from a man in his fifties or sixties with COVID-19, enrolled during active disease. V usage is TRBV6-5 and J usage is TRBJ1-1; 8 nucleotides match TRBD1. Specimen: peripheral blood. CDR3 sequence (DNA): TGTGCCAGCAGGACAGGGGCCAACATGAACACTGAAGCTTTCTTT. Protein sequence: CASRTGANMNTEAFF.